Reported below is one T cell receptor (beta chain). These data belong to a study of blood T cell repertoires in COVID-19. Assay used: immunoSEQ multiplex PCR; TCRdb lists only in-frame clones, some missing. The data show 150,000 to 200,000 clones, approximately 79% seen once. Material: peripheral blood. This TCR came from a man over 45 who had recovered from COVID-19.

CDR3 amino acids: CASSGGSSSYNEQFF. DNA of the CDR3: TGTGCCAGCAGTGGAGGCAGCAGCTCCTACAATGAGCAGTTCTTC. The V gene is TRBV2, the J gene TRBJ2-1; D unresolved. This CDR3 contains 15 residues. Germline assignment: CDR1 SNHLY and CDR2 FYNNEI. V gave up 4 bases and J gave up 0 bases, with 10 bases separating them.